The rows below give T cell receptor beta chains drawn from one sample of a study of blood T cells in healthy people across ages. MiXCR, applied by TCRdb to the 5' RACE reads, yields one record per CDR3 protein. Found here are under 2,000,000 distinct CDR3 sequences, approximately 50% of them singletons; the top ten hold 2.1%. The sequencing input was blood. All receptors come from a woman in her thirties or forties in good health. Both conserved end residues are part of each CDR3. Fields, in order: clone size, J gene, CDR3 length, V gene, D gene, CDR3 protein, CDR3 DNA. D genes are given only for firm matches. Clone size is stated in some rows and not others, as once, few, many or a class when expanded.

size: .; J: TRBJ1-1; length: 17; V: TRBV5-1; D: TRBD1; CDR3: CASSLSGRTGGSTEAFF; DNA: TGCGCCAGCAGCTTGTCGGGTCGGACAGGGGGGTCCACTGAAGCTTTCTTT
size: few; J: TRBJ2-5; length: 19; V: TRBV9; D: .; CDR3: CASSVEDKGWDWDQETQYF; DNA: TGTGCCAGCAGCGTAGAAGATAAGGGCTGGGACTGGGACCAAGAGACCCAGTACTTC
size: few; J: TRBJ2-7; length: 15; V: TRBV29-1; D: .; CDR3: CSVEAGQGGVYEQYF; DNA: TGCAGCGTTGAAGCCGGGCAGGGAGGAGTCTACGAGCAGTACTTC
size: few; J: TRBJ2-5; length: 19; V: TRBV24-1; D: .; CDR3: CATSDFTARAGAVQETQYF; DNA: TGTGCCACCAGTGATTTCACAGCCAGGGCGGGGGCTGTGCAAGAGACCCAGTACTTC
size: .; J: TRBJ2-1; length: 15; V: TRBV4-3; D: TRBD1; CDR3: CASSQTGTGGHEQFF; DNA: TGCGCCAGCAGCCAAACCGGGACAGGGGGCCATGAGCAGTTCTTC
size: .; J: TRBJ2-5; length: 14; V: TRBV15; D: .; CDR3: CATAWRNYNETQYF; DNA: TGTGCCACCGCCTGGAGGAACTATAACGAGACCCAGTACTTC
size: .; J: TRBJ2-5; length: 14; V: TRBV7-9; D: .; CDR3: CASSPSRARETQYF; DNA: TGTGCCAGCAGCCCATCCAGGGCGAGGGAGACCCAGTACTTC
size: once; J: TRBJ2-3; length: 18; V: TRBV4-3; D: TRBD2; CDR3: CASSQGSRAGGFTDTQYF; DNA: TGCGCCAGCAGCCAAGGGTCGCGGGCGGGGGGGTTCACAGATACGCAGTATTTT
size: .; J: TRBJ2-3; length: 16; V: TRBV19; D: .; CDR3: CASTPGQVIFTDTQYF; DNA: TGTGCCAGTACCCCGGGACAAGTGATTTTCACAGATACGCAGTATTTT
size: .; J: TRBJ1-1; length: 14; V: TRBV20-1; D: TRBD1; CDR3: CSATSQGARTEAFF; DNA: TGCAGTGCTACCTCTCAGGGGGCGCGGACTGAAGCTTTCTTT
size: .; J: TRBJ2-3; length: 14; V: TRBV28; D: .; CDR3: CASREGRATDTQYF; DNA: TGTGCCAGCCGCGAGGGCAGGGCCACAGATACGCAGTATTTT
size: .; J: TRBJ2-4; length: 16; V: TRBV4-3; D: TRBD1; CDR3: CASSQDPTGIKNIQYF; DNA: TGCGCCAGCAGCCAAGATCCGACAGGGATCAAAAACATTCAGTACTTC
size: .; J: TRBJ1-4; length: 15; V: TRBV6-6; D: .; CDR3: CASRPTPRGNEKLFF; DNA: TGTGCCAGCAGGCCCACACCGCGGGGTAATGAAAAACTGTTTTTT
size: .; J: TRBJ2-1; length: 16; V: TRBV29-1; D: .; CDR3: CSVDHVNPASYNEQFF; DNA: TGCAGCGTTGACCACGTAAACCCAGCCTCCTACAATGAGCAGTTCTTC
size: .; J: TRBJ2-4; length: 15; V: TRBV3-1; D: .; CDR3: CASSQPELAKNIQYF; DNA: TGTGCCAGCAGCCAACCAGAACTAGCCAAAAACATTCAGTACTTC
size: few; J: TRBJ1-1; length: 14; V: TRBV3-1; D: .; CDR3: CASSRGRENTEAFF; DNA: TGTGCCAGCAGCCGTGGACGGGAGAACACTGAAGCTTTCTTT
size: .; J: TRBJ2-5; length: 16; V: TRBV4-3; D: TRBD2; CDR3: CASSQGTSAGYNELYF; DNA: TGCGCCAGCAGCCAGGGGACTAGTGCGGGGTACAATGAGCTGTACTTC
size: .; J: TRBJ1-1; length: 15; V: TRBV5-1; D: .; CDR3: CASSEPGRWNTEAFF; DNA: TGTGCCAGCAGCGAACCGGGACGATGGAACACTGAAGCTTTCTTT
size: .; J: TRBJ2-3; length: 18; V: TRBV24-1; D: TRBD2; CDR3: CATSDLEASGGHTDTQYF; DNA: TGTGCCACCAGTGATTTAGAAGCTAGCGGGGGACACACAGATACGCAGTATTTT
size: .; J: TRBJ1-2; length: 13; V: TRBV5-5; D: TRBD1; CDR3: CASSFDRGAGYTF; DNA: TGTGCCAGCAGCTTCGACAGGGGGGCTGGCTACACCTTC
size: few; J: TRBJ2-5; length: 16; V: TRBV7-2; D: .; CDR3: CASSSLIGVVQETQYF; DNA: TGTGCCAGCAGCTCCCTCATCGGGGTGGTGCAAGAGACCCAGTACTTC
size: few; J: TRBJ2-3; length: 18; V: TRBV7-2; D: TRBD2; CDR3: CASSFRGESGGAPDTQYF; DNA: TGTGCCAGCAGCTTCCGAGGGGAGAGCGGGGGGGCACCAGATACGCAGTATTTT
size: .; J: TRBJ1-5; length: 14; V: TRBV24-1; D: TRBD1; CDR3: CATSVGTGGQPQHF; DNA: TGTGCCACCAGTGTCGGGACAGGGGGACAGCCCCAGCATTTT
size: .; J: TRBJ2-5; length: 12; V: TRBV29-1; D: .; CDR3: CSGLPGGETQYF; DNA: TGCAGCGGACTACCAGGCGGGGAGACCCAGTACTTC
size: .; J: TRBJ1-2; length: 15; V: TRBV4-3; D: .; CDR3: CASSQDGEGLRGYTF; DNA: TGCGCCAGCAGCCAAGATGGGGAGGGGCTCAGAGGCTACACCTTC
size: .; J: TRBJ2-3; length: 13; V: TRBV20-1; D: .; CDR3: CSARDDLTDTQYF; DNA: TGCAGTGCTAGAGATGACCTCACAGATACGCAGTATTTT